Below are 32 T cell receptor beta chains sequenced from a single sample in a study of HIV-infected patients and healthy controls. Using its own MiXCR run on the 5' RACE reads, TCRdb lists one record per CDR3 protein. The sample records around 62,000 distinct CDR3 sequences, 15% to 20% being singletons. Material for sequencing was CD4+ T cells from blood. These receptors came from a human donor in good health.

The CDR3 sequence is CASSAGWGRTNEKLFF. CDR3 in DNA: TGTGCCAGCAGCGCTGGTTGGGGGAGAACTAATGAAAAACTGTTTTTT. This chain joins TRBV7-9 and TRBJ1-4, with TRBD1 as a possible D gene (5 bases). V lost 5 bases to trimming and J lost 1 base, with 14 bases between them. Germline V gives CDR1 SEHNR, CDR2 FQNEAQ (reference sequence). CDR3 size: 16 residues.

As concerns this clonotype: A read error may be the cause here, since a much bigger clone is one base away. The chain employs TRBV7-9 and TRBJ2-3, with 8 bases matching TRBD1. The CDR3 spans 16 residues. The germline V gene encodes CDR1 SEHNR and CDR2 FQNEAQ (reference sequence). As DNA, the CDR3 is TGTACCAGCAGCGCTCGGACAGGGCGAAGATCGGATACGCAGTATTTT. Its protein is CTSSARTGRRSDTQYF. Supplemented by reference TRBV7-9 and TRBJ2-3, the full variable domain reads DTGVSQNPRHKITKRGQNVTFRCDPISEHNRLYWYRQTLGQGPEFLTYFQNEAQLEKSRLLSDRFSAERPKGSFSTLEIQRTEQGDSAMYLCTSSARTGRRSDTQYFGPGTRLTVL.

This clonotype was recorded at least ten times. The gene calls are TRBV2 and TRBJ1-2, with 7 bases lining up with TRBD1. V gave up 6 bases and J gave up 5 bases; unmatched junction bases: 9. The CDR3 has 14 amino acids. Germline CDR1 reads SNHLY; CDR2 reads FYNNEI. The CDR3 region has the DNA TGTGCCAGCAGCCAAGCCGGGACAGAGTATGGCTACACCTTC. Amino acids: CASSQAGTEYGYTF.

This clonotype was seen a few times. CDR3 residues: CASSMRTGDEQYF. Written as DNA, the CDR3 is TGTGCCAGTAGTATGAGGACAGGGGACGAGCAGTACTTC. The chain carries TRBV19 and TRBJ2-7, with 9 positions matching TRBD1. The CDR3 contains 13 residues. The ends lost 3 bases at V and 5 bases at J; junction bases unmatched: 2. Germline-derived CDR1 and CDR2 are LNHDA and SQIVND (reference sequence).

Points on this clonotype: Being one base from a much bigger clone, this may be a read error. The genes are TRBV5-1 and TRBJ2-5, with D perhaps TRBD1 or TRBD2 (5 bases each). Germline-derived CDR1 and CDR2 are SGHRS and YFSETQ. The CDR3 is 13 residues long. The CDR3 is CVSSPGPQETQYF. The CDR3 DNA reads TGCGTCAGCAGCCCGGGACCCCAAGAGACCCAGTACTTC.

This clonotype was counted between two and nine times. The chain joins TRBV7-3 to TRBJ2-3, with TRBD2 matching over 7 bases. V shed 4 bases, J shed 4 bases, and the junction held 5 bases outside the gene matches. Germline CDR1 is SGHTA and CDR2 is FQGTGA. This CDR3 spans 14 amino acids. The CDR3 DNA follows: TGTGCCAGCAGCTCTGGACTAGTCCCAGATACGCAGTATTTT. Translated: CASSSGLVPDTQYF.

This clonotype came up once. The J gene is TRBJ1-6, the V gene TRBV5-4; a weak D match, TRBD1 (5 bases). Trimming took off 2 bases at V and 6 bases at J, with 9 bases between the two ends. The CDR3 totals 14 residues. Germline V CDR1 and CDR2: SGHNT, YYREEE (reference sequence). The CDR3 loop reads CASSFDSSNSPLHF. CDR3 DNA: TGTGCCAGCAGCTTCGACAGTTCTAATTCACCCCTCCACTTT.

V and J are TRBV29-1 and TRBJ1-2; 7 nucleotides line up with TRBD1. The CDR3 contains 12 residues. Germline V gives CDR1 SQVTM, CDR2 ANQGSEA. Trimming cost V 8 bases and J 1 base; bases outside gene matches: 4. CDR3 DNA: TGCAGCCTACAGGGGAATAACTATGGCTACACCTTC. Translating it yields CSLQGNNYGYTF.

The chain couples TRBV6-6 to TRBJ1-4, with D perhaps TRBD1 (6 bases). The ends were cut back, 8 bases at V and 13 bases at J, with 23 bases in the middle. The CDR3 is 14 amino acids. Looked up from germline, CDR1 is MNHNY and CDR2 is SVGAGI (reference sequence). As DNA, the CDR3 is TGTGCCAGCTCCGGGACATTTCCCACCCAAGCACTGTTTTTT. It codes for CASSGTFPTQALFF.

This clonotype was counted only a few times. The CDR3 here is CATSDFREQYF. CDR3 DNA: TGTGCCACCAGTGATTTCCGGGAGCAGTACTTC. The rearrangement joins TRBV24-1 to TRBJ2-7; D unclear. CDR1 KGHDR and CDR2 SFDVKD come from the germline V gene. The CDR3 length is 11 residues. V gave up 1 base and J gave up 7 bases, with 4 bases separating them.

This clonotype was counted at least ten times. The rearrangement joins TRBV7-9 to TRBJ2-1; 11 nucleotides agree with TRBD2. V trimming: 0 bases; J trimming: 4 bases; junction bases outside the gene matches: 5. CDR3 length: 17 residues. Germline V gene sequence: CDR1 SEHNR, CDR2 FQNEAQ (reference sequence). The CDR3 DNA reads TGTGCCAGCAGCTTAGCCAGTAGCGGGGGGGGATACAATGAGCAGTTCTTC. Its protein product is CASSLASSGGGYNEQFF.

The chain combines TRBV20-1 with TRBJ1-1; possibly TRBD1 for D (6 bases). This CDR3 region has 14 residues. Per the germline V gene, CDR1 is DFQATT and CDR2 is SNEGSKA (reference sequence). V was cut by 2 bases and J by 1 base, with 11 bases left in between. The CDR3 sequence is CSARIQGPNTEAFF. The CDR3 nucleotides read TGCAGTGCTAGAATACAGGGCCCGAACACTGAAGCTTTCTTT.

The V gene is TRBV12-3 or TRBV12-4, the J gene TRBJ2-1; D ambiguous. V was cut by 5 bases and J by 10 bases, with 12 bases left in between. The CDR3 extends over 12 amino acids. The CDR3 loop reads CASSPQTREQFF. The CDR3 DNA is TGTGCCAGCAGTCCGCAAACTCGCGAGCAGTTCTTC.

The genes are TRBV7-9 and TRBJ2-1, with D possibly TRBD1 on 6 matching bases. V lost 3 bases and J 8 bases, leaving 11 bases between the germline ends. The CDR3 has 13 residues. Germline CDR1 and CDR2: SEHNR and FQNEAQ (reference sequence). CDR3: CASSFNRVDEQFF. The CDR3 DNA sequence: TGTGCCAGCAGCTTTAACAGGGTGGATGAGCAGTTCTTC.

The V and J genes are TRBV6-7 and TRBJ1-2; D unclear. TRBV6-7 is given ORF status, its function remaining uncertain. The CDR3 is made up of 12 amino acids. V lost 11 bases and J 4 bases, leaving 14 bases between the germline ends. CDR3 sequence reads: CAGKLGGYGYTF. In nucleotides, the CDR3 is TGTGCCGGCAAGCTGGGAGGCTATGGCTACACCTTC.

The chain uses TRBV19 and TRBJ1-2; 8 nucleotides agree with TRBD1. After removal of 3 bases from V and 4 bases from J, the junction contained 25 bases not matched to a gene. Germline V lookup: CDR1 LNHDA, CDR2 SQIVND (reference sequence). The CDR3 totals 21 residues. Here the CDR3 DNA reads TGTGCCAGTAGTATTAGGCCCTCGTATCTTCGGGACAGGCTTTACACCTATGGCTACACCTTC. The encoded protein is CASSIRPSYLRDRLYTYGYTF.

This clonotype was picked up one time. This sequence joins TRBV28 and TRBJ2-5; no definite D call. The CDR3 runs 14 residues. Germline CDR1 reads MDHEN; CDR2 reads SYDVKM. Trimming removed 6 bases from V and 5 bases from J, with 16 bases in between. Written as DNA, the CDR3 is TGTGCCAGCAGCCCCCCGAACGGGTGGGAGACCCAGTACTTC. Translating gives CASSPPNGWETQYF.

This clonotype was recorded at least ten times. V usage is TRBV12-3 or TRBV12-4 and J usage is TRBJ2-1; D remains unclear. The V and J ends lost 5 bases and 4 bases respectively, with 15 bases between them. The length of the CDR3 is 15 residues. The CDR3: CASSQVGRVYNEQFF. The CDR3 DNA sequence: TGTGCCAGCAGTCAAGTTGGACGGGTTTACAATGAGCAGTTCTTC.

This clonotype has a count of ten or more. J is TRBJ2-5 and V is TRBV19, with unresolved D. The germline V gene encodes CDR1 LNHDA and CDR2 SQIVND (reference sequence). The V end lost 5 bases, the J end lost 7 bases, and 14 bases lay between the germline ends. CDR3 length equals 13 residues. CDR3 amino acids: CASSPAVPRTQYF. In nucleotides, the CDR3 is TGTGCCAGTAGTCCGGCCGTACCGCGGACCCAGTACTTC.

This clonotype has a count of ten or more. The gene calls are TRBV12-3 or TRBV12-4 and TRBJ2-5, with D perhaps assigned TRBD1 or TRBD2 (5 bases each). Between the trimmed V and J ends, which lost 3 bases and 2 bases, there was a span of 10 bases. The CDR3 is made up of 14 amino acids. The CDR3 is CASSLGTDQETQYF. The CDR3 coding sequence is TGTGCCAGCAGTTTGGGGACGGATCAAGAGACCCAGTACTTC.

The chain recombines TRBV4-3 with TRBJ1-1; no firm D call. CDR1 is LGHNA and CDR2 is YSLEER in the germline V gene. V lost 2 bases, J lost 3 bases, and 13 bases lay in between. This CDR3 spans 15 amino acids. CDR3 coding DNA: TGCGCCAGCAGCCAACGTTTGCAGGCGGACACTGAAGCTTTCTTT. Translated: CASSQRLQADTEAFF.

The CDR3 spells CSARSTGGQPQHF. The DNA for the CDR3 is TGCAGTGCTAGGTCGACAGGGGGGCAGCCCCAGCATTTT. The V gene is TRBV20-1, the J gene TRBJ1-5, with TRBD1 matching 9 bases. CDR3 length equals 13 residues. Trimming removed 3 bases from V and 7 bases from J; junction bases left unmatched: 4. Looked up from germline, CDR1 is DFQATT and CDR2 is SNEGSKA (reference sequence).

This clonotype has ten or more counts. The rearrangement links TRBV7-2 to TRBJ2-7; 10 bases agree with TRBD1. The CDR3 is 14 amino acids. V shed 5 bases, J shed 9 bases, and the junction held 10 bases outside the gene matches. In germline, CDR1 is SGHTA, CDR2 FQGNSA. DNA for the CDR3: TGTGCCAGCAGCATCGGGACAGGGGTAGTCGGGCAGTACTTC. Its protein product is CASSIGTGVVGQYF. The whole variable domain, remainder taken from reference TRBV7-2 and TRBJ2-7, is GAGVSQSPSNKVTEKGKDVELRCDPISGHTALYWYRQSLGQGLEFLIYFQGNSAPDKSGLPSDRFSAERTGGSVSTLTIQRTQQEDSAVYLCASSIGTGVVGQYFGPGTRLTVT.

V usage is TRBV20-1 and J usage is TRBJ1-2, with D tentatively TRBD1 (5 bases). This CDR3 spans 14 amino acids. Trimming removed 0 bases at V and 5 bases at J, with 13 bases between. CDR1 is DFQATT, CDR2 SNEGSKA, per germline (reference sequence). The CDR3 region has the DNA TGCAGTGCTAGAGAAGAGACAGAACATTATGGCTACACCTTC. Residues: CSAREETEHYGYTF.

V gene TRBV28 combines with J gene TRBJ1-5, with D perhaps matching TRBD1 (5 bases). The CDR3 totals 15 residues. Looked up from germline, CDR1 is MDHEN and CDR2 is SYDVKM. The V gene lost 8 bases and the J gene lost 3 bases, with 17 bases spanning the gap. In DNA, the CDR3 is TGTGCCAGCCGCGGAGGTGGCAGGGCCAATCAGCCCCAGCATTTT. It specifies CASRGGGRANQPQHF.

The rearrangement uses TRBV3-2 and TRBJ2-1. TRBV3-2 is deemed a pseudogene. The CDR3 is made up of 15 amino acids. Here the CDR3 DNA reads TGTGCCAGCAGCCAATTGGACGGAGCAGACAATGAGCAGTTCTTC. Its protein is CASSQLDGADNEQFF.

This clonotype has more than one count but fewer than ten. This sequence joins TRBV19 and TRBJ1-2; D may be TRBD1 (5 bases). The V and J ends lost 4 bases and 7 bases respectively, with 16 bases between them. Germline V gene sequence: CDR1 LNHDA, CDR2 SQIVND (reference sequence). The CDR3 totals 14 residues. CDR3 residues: CASSNPGSRGGYTF. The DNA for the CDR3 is TGTGCCAGTAGTAACCCCGGGTCGAGGGGTGGCTACACCTTC. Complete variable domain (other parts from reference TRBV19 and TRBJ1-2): DGGITQSPKYLFRKEGQNVTLSCEQNLNHDAMYWYRQDPGQGLRLIYYSQIVNDFQKGDIAEGYSVSREKKESFPLTVTSAQKNPTAFYLCASSNPGSRGGYTFGSGTRLTVV.

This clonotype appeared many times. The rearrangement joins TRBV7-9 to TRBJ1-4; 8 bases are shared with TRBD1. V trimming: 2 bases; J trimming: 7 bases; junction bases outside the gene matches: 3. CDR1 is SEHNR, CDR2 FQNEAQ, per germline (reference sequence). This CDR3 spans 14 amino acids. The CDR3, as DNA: TGTGCCAGCAGCTTATCAGGGGGCACTGAAAAACTGTTTTTT. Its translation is CASSLSGGTEKLFF.

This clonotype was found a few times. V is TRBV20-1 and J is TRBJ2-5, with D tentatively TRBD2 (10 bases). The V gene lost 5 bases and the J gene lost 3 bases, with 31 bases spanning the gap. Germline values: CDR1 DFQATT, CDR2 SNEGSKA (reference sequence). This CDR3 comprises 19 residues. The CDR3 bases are TGCAGTGCTGACAGCCTCCGGGACAGGGAGCTAGCGGGAGAAGAGACCCAGTACTTC. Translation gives CSADSLRDRELAGEETQYF.

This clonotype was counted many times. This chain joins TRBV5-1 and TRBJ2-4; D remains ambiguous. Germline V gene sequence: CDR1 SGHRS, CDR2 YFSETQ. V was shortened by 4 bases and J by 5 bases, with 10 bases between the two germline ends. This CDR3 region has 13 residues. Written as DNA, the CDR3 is TGCGCCAGCAGCGTCGCAGGAGAAAACATTCAGTACTTC. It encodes CASSVAGENIQYF.

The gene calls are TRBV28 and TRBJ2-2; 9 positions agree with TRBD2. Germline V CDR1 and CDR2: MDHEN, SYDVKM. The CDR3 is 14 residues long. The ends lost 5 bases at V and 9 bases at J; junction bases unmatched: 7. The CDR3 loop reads CASSPRGGLRELFF. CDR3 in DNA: TGTGCCAGCAGTCCGCGGGGGGGCCTAAGGGAGCTGTTTTTT.

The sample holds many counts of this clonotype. This CDR3 is CAISDEGSNQPQHF. CDR3 DNA: TGTGCCATCAGTGATGAAGGAAGTAATCAGCCCCAGCATTTT. The chain is built from TRBV10-3 and TRBJ1-5; D gene unclear. Germline CDR1 ENHRY, CDR2 SYGVKD. The CDR3 covers 14 residues. The V end lost 3 bases, the J end lost 4 bases, and 10 bases lay between the germline ends.